Shown below are 17 T cell receptor beta chains from a single sample sequenced in a study of blood T cell repertoires in COVID-19. The method was immunoSEQ multiplex PCR; TCRdb's version includes in-frame clones alone and lacks a portion of them. The sample shows over 200,000 clones, 87% of them seen only once. Sequencing was done on a sample of PBMCs or T cells enriched from blood (not recorded which). All receptors derive from a young man who had recovered from COVID-19.

This clone was counted a few times. The chain is built from TRBV6-5 and TRBJ2-7, with 10 bases fitting TRBD2. This CDR3 contains 15 residues. Germline V CDR1 and CDR2: MNHEY, SVGAGI. After removal of 4 bases from V and 9 bases from J, the junction contained 12 bases not matched to a gene. The DNA for the CDR3 is TGTGCCAGCAGTTCACTGACTAGCGGGCACGGAGGGCAGTACTTC. Encoded protein: CASSSLTSGHGGQYF.

The chain combines TRBV2 with TRBJ1-1; D ambiguous. This CDR3 contains 12 residues. Deletions cut 2 bases from V and 12 bases from J, with 13 bases between. Germline V gene lookup returns CDR1 SNHLY and CDR2 FYNNEI. CDR3 DNA: TGTGCCAGCAGTGAAAAGGCCAGGAAATCTTTCTTT. Translation: CASSEKARKSFF.

The chain joins TRBV11-3 to TRBJ2-7; 8 bases match TRBD1. Germline V CDR1 and CDR2: SGHNT, YENEEA. The CDR3 covers 18 residues. The V segment lost 0 bases and the J segment 3 bases; nucleotides outside the gene matches: 13. The CDR3 DNA reads as TGTGCCAGCAGCTTAGACGGAAGCGACAGGGGTTTTTTCTACGAGCAGTACTTC. Translating gives CASSLDGSDRGFFYEQYF.

The chain couples TRBV28 to TRBJ1-4; perhaps TRBD1 as D (6 bases). The germline V gene encodes CDR1 MDHEN and CDR2 SYDVKM. The CDR3 totals 14 residues. V lost 4 bases, J lost 6 bases, and 12 bases lay in between. This CDR3 is CASSSAGADEKLFF. The DNA for the CDR3 is TGTGCCAGCAGTTCGGCAGGGGCGGATGAAAAACTGTTTTTT.

The chain has TRBV11-1 and TRBJ1-2; D call uncertain. The CDR3 sequence is 14 residues long. Per germline, CDR1 SGHAT and CDR2 FQDESV (reference sequence). V lost 1 base, J lost 0 bases, and 6 bases lay in between. The CDR3 sequence is CASSLDGANYGYTF. The DNA of the CDR3 is TGTGCCAGCAGCTTAGACGGAGCTAACTATGGCTACACCTTC.

The sample holds one count of this clone. The J gene is TRBJ1-5, the V gene TRBV6-2 or TRBV6-3; the D gene is possibly TRBD1 (6 bases). Per the germline V gene, CDR1 is MNHEY and CDR2 is SVGEGT. This CDR3 spans 18 amino acids. V was clipped by 5 bases and J by 2 bases, with 22 bases between them. CDR3 coding DNA: TGTGCCAGCAGTCGTCTGGGGACCAGGGGCCCTGGCAATCAGCCCCAGCATTTT. The encoded protein is CASSRLGTRGPGNQPQHF.

This sequence joins TRBV9 and TRBJ1-2, with D unclear. V was shortened by 3 bases and J by 3 bases, with 6 bases between the two germline ends. Germline V gene data show CDR1 as SGDLS and CDR2 as YYNGEE. The length of the CDR3 is 12 residues. The CDR3 sequence: CASSATDYGYTF. The CDR3 DNA sequence: TGTGCCAGCAGCGCCACTGACTATGGCTACACCTTC.

The chain carries TRBV27 and TRBJ1-1; TRBD1 might be the D (6 bases). The germline V and J ends were trimmed by 5 bases and 8 bases, with 18 bases remaining between them. CDR1 and CDR2 from the germline V gene are MNHEY and SMNVEV (reference sequence). This CDR3 has 14 amino acids. The CDR3 loop is CASSLSGAALEAFF. The CDR3 nucleotides are TGTGCCAGCAGTCTTTCAGGGGCCGCGTTAGAAGCTTTCTTT.

The chain couples TRBV27 to TRBJ1-5, with unresolved D. Trimming left V 2 bases short and J 6 bases short, with 8 bases between. The length of the CDR3 is 13 residues. CDR1 MNHEY and CDR2 SMNVEV come from the germline V gene (reference sequence). CDR3 sequence reads: CASSLTVGQPQHF. The CDR3 DNA is TGTGCCAGCAGTTTAACGGTCGGTCAGCCCCAGCATTTT.

The V gene is TRBV28, the J gene TRBJ2-1, with 9 nucleotides matching TRBD2. The CDR3 is 15 residues long. V dropped 7 bases and J dropped 6; count of bases not matched to a gene: 10. Germline V CDR1 and CDR2: MDHEN, SYDVKM. The CDR3 nucleotides are TGTGCCAGCACCACTCACATAGCGGGAGCCAATGAGCAGTTCTTC. It is translated as CASTTHIAGANEQFF.

This sequence joins TRBV19 and TRBJ2-3; 10 nucleotides line up with TRBD2. The CDR3 totals 16 residues. J lost 3 bases, V lost 6 bases, and 9 bases had no gene match. Per germline, CDR1 LNHDA and CDR2 SQIVND (reference sequence). The CDR3 loop reads CASSDSGRHFTDTQYF. The CDR3 DNA reads TGTGCCAGTAGCGATAGCGGGAGGCACTTTACAGATACGCAGTATTTT.

The sample holds one count of this clone. V and J are TRBV5-1 and TRBJ2-7; no firm D call. V was trimmed by 3 bases and J by 2 bases, leaving 12 bases between them. The CDR3 is made up of 14 amino acids. The germline gives CDR1 SGHRS, CDR2 YFSETQ. In DNA form, the CDR3 reads TGCGCCAGCAGCTCTCTTAATTCCCCCTACGAGCAGTACTTC. It is translated as CASSSLNSPYEQYF.

The chain combines TRBV28 with TRBJ1-2; 11 positions agree with TRBD1. CDR3 length: 15 residues. The V gene's germline CDR1 is MDHEN and CDR2 SYDVKM. After removal of 6 bases from V and 8 bases from J, the junction contained 11 bases not matched to a gene. The CDR3 region is CASSKRGQGAKGYTF. In DNA, the CDR3 is TGTGCCAGCAGCAAACGAGGACAGGGGGCTAAAGGCTACACCTTC.

This clone was observed once. The chain recombines TRBV7-2 with TRBJ2-7; tentative D call: TRBD1 (5 bases). V lost 5 bases, J lost 0 bases, and 11 bases lay in between. The CDR3 has 14 residues. Germline assignment: CDR1 SGHTA and CDR2 FQGNSA. The CDR3 loop reads CASSRLTASYEQYF. The CDR3 bases are TGTGCCAGCAGCCGTCTGACAGCCTCCTACGAGCAGTACTTC.

The genes are TRBV7-9 and TRBJ1-4, with 9 positions matching TRBD1. The V gene end was trimmed by 5 bases and the J gene end by 6 bases; junction bases not matched to a gene: 10. This CDR3 has 16 amino acids. The germline V gene has CDR1 SEHNR and CDR2 FQNEAQ (reference sequence). The CDR3 region has the DNA TGTGCCAGCAGCCTCAACCCGGGACAGGGAGATGAAAAACTGTTTTTT. Translating it yields CASSLNPGQGDEKLFF.

This clone is a singleton in its sample. The chain is built from TRBV18 and TRBJ1-2; 12 positions match TRBD1. The germline V gene encodes CDR1 KGHSH and CDR2 LQKENI. V lost 2 bases, J lost 7 bases, and 8 bases stayed unmatched. The CDR3 totals 16 residues. As DNA, the CDR3 is TGTGCCAGCTCACCATTGGGGACAGGGGGCGTAAGTGGCTACACCTTC. Its protein is CASSPLGTGGVSGYTF. The full variable domain, with the rest looked up from reference TRBV18 and TRBJ1-2, is NAGVMQNPRHLVRRRGQEARLRCSPMKGHSHVYWYRQLPEEGLKFMVYLQKENIIDESGMPKERFSAEFPKEGPSILRIQQVVRGDSAAYFCASSPLGTGGVSGYTFGSGTRLTVV.

The chain couples TRBV5-1 to TRBJ1-1; possibly TRBD1 for D (5 bases). Germline V gene data show CDR1 as SGHRS and CDR2 as YFSETQ. V was clipped by 1 base and J by 1 base, with 8 bases between them. CDR3 length: 14 amino acids. In DNA form, the CDR3 reads TGCGCCAGCAGCTTGTACCAGGGGAACACTGAAGCTTTCTTT. Translated: CASSLYQGNTEAFF.